This paragraph covers one T cell receptor (beta chain) sequence. Deletions cut 5 bases from V and 3 bases from J, with 20 bases between. Looked up from germline, CDR1 is LNHDA and CDR2 is SQIVND (reference sequence). There are 16 residues in the CDR3. These data are taken from a study of blood T cell repertoires in COVID-19. Overall study: The United States, Italy and Spain supplied acute and convalescent COVID-19 samples.

Per the authors' pipeline: The authors estimated nucleated cell counts from reference gene primer amplification. The repertoire was sequenced with immunoSEQ multiplex PCR; TCRdb's copy has only in-frame clones and lacks some. That table supplies the V and J calls and clone size; D and trimming were determined from the DNA. This table holds 300,000 to 400,000 clones, 65% to 85% found once. The genes are TRBV19 and TRBJ2-7; tentatively, D is TRBD2 (6 bases). This receptor was identified in a man aged 30-40 years with active or convalescent COVID-19. Sequencing used peripheral blood. The CDR3 region has the DNA TGTGCCAGTAGTGGACCAGGGAACGGGGGAATCTACGAGCAGTACTTC. It is translated as CASSGPGNGGIYEQYF.